Listed below are T cell receptor beta chains from one sample, sequenced in a study of neurological immune-mediated disorders. One entry per CDR3 protein, called by TCRdb with MiXCR from the 5' RACE reads. Of just over 95,000 distinct CDR3 sequences listed, approximately 3.3% were seen once; the top ten hold 5% to 6.5%. Sequencing was performed on PBMCs. The receptor source for this set is a woman younger than 35 with multiple sclerosis. The CDR3 runs from the conserved cysteine through the conserved F or W. The order of the fields is clone size, D gene, V gene, J gene, CDR3 DNA, CDR3 protein. D genes are given only for firm matches. Rows may omit the clone size; those that give it use once, few, many or a size class.

clone_size: many; d_call: .; v_call: TRBV6-2/TRBV6-3; j_call: TRBJ2-7; cdr3_nt: TGTGCCAGCAGTTACCCCTGGGCCGGGGCCTACGAGCAGTACTTC; cdr3_aa: CASSYPWAGAYEQYF
clone_size: many; d_call: TRBD1; v_call: TRBV5-1; j_call: TRBJ1-1; cdr3_nt: TGCGCCAGCAAGCGACAGGGGAACACTGAAGCTTTCTTT; cdr3_aa: CASKRQGNTEAFF
clone_size: many; d_call: .; v_call: TRBV5-1; j_call: TRBJ1-1; cdr3_nt: TGCGCCAGCAGCTTGGAGCAGGGCCCTAACACTGAAGCTTTCTTT; cdr3_aa: CASSLEQGPNTEAFF
clone_size: many; d_call: TRBD1; v_call: TRBV20-1; j_call: TRBJ1-2; cdr3_nt: TGCAGTGCTGCTATGGACAGGGGGCGCAACTATGGCTACACCTTC; cdr3_aa: CSAAMDRGRNYGYTF
clone_size: many; d_call: TRBD1; v_call: TRBV12-3/TRBV12-4; j_call: TRBJ1-1; cdr3_nt: TGTGCCAGCAGCCGAACCCTGGGACAGGGGGCCGCGAACACTGAAGCTTTCTTT; cdr3_aa: CASSRTLGQGAANTEAFF
clone_size: many; d_call: TRBD2; v_call: TRBV7-9; j_call: TRBJ2-1; cdr3_nt: TGTGCCAGCAGCCATGGACTAGCGGGAGCCAATGAGCAGTTCTTC; cdr3_aa: CASSHGLAGANEQFF
clone_size: many; d_call: .; v_call: TRBV5-5; j_call: TRBJ2-1; cdr3_nt: TGTGCCAGCAGCCATCGTTTTGGGGGCGGCTACAATGAGCAGTTCTTC; cdr3_aa: CASSHRFGGGYNEQFF
clone_size: many; d_call: .; v_call: TRBV12-3/TRBV12-4; j_call: TRBJ2-1; cdr3_nt: TGTGCCAGCAGTGCGACCCGGGGGGAGCAGTTCTTC; cdr3_aa: CASSATRGEQFF
clone_size: .; d_call: TRBD1; v_call: TRBV7-2; j_call: TRBJ2-1; cdr3_nt: TGTGCCACCGAGCAGGGGGCTCGCAATGAGCAGTTCTTC; cdr3_aa: CATEQGARNEQFF
clone_size: many; d_call: .; v_call: TRBV5-1; j_call: TRBJ2-1; cdr3_nt: TGCGCCAGCAGCTTGGCCGGGACAATCCCTTACAATGAGCAGTTCTTC; cdr3_aa: CASSLAGTIPYNEQFF
clone_size: many; d_call: TRBD1; v_call: TRBV7-9; j_call: TRBJ1-5; cdr3_nt: TGTGCCAGCAGCGGCCGGGACAGGGAATTGGGCAATCAGCCCCAGCATTTT; cdr3_aa: CASSGRDRELGNQPQHF
clone_size: many; d_call: .; v_call: TRBV4-1; j_call: TRBJ2-5; cdr3_nt: TGCGCCAGCAGCCTCCTACCGGGACCCCAGTTTCTAGAGACCCAGTACTTC; cdr3_aa: CASSLLPGPQFLETQYF
clone_size: many; d_call: .; v_call: TRBV20-1; j_call: TRBJ2-3; cdr3_nt: TGCAGTGCTAGTTCCAGGGATGGCACAGATACGCAGTATTTT; cdr3_aa: CSASSRDGTDTQYF
clone_size: many; d_call: .; v_call: TRBV28; j_call: TRBJ2-6; cdr3_nt: TGTGCCAGCTATGACTCTGGGGCCAACGTCCTGACTTTC; cdr3_aa: CASYDSGANVLTF
clone_size: many; d_call: .; v_call: TRBV5-5; j_call: TRBJ2-7; cdr3_nt: TGTGCCAGCAGCTTACGGATAGATCCCTACGAGCAGTACTTC; cdr3_aa: CASSLRIDPYEQYF
clone_size: many; d_call: .; v_call: TRBV20-1; j_call: TRBJ2-6; cdr3_nt: TGCAGTGCTATCCGCTCTGGGGCCAACGTCCTGACTTTC; cdr3_aa: CSAIRSGANVLTF
clone_size: many; d_call: .; v_call: TRBV9; j_call: TRBJ1-1; cdr3_nt: TGTGCCAGCAGCGATCAGGAACTGATCCCAGCTTTCTTT; cdr3_aa: CASSDQELIPAFF
clone_size: many; d_call: .; v_call: TRBV2; j_call: TRBJ1-5; cdr3_nt: TGTGCCAGCCGCCCCCGGGGGGCAGGGCAGCCCCAGCATTTT; cdr3_aa: CASRPRGAGQPQHF
clone_size: many; d_call: TRBD2; v_call: TRBV7-2; j_call: TRBJ2-7; cdr3_nt: TGTGCCAGCAGCTGGGGGGGGGTTTACGAGCAGTACTTC; cdr3_aa: CASSWGGVYEQYF
clone_size: many; d_call: .; v_call: TRBV10-3; j_call: TRBJ1-5; cdr3_nt: TGTGCCATCAGTGAGGGACGGTATCAGCCCCAGCATTTT; cdr3_aa: CAISEGRYQPQHF
clone_size: many; d_call: .; v_call: TRBV20-1; j_call: TRBJ2-7; cdr3_nt: TGCAGTGCGAAGAGAGGGGGATCCTACGAGCAGTACTTC; cdr3_aa: CSAKRGGSYEQYF
clone_size: many; d_call: .; v_call: TRBV3-1; j_call: TRBJ1-2; cdr3_nt: TGTGCCAGCAGCTCTCACGGGTCTCGGGGCTACACCTTC; cdr3_aa: CASSSHGSRGYTF
clone_size: few; d_call: TRBD2; v_call: TRBV5-6; j_call: TRBJ2-1; cdr3_nt: TGTGCCAGCAGCTGGGGAGGGTCCTACAATGAGCAGTTCTTC; cdr3_aa: CASSWGGSYNEQFF
clone_size: many; d_call: TRBD1; v_call: TRBV5-1; j_call: TRBJ2-2; cdr3_nt: TGCGCCAGCAGCGGGGGACAGCTCGTAGCCGGGGAGCTGTTTTTT; cdr3_aa: CASSGGQLVAGELFF
clone_size: many; d_call: TRBD2; v_call: TRBV6-5; j_call: TRBJ2-1; cdr3_nt: TGTGCCAGCAGTTACTCGGCTAGCGGGGGCGTTAATGAGCAGTTCTTC; cdr3_aa: CASSYSASGGVNEQFF
clone_size: many; d_call: .; v_call: TRBV30; j_call: TRBJ1-2; cdr3_nt: TGTGCCTGGATCCCCGACAGTAACCCTAACTATGGCTACACCTTC; cdr3_aa: CAWIPDSNPNYGYTF
clone_size: many; d_call: .; v_call: TRBV12-3/TRBV12-4; j_call: TRBJ2-5; cdr3_nt: TGTGCCAGCAGGGGGGGACGGGAAGAGACCCAGTACTTC; cdr3_aa: CASRGGREETQYF
clone_size: many; d_call: TRBD2; v_call: TRBV20-1; j_call: TRBJ2-1; cdr3_nt: TGCAGTGCTCTGAGACTAGCGGGGGGATGGGGTGAGCAGTTCTTC; cdr3_aa: CSALRLAGGWGEQFF
clone_size: many; d_call: TRBD2; v_call: TRBV12-3/TRBV12-4; j_call: TRBJ2-7; cdr3_nt: TGTGCCAGCAGCAATGAGCGGGGAGCCTACGAGCAGTACTTC; cdr3_aa: CASSNERGAYEQYF
clone_size: many; d_call: .; v_call: TRBV12-3/TRBV12-4; j_call: TRBJ2-1; cdr3_nt: TGTGCCAGCAGAGCAGCGACTGAGCAGTTCTTC; cdr3_aa: CASRAATEQFF
clone_size: medium-sized; d_call: .; v_call: TRBV4-1; j_call: TRBJ2-5; cdr3_nt: TGCGCCAGCAGCCAAGATGCTAGAATGGAGACCCAGTACTTC; cdr3_aa: CASSQDARMETQYF
clone_size: many; d_call: .; v_call: TRBV27; j_call: TRBJ2-3; cdr3_nt: TGTGCCAGCACCTCTGGTCCTAGCACAGATACGCAGTATTTT; cdr3_aa: CASTSGPSTDTQYF
clone_size: many; d_call: TRBD1; v_call: TRBV5-6; j_call: TRBJ1-2; cdr3_nt: TGTGCCAGCACACCGACAGGGAGGATCGGCTACACCTTC; cdr3_aa: CASTPTGRIGYTF
clone_size: many; d_call: TRBD1; v_call: TRBV12-3/TRBV12-4; j_call: TRBJ1-5; cdr3_nt: TGTGCCAGCAACAGGGGCGACAATCAGCCCCAGCATTTT; cdr3_aa: CASNRGDNQPQHF
clone_size: many; d_call: TRBD1; v_call: TRBV9; j_call: TRBJ2-7; cdr3_nt: TGTGCCAGCAGCGTTAGGGGACAGTCCTACGAGCAGTACTTC; cdr3_aa: CASSVRGQSYEQYF
clone_size: many; d_call: .; v_call: TRBV19; j_call: TRBJ2-1; cdr3_nt: TGTGCCAGTAGGGATCGACAGAGCTCCTACAATGAGCAGTTCTTC; cdr3_aa: CASRDRQSSYNEQFF
clone_size: many; d_call: .; v_call: TRBV29-1; j_call: TRBJ2-6; cdr3_nt: TGCAGCGTTGGGGAAATCTCTGGGGCCAACGTCCTGACTTTC; cdr3_aa: CSVGEISGANVLTF
clone_size: many; d_call: .; v_call: TRBV20-1; j_call: TRBJ1-1; cdr3_nt: TGCAGTGCGATCCTAGGCATTTCGGCTGAAGCTTTCTTT; cdr3_aa: CSAILGISAEAFF
clone_size: many; d_call: .; v_call: TRBV20-1; j_call: TRBJ2-5; cdr3_nt: TGCAGTGCTAGACCCCTGGCAGGGCGACAAGAGACCCAGTACTTC; cdr3_aa: CSARPLAGRQETQYF
clone_size: many; d_call: .; v_call: TRBV20-1; j_call: TRBJ1-1; cdr3_nt: TGCAGTGCTTGGGCCCAGCTGAACACTGAAGCTTTCTTT; cdr3_aa: CSAWAQLNTEAFF
clone_size: many; d_call: TRBD1; v_call: TRBV18; j_call: TRBJ1-5; cdr3_nt: TGTGCCAGCTCACGAACTCAGGGGGGGAGCAATCAGCCCCAGCATTTT; cdr3_aa: CASSRTQGGSNQPQHF
clone_size: many; d_call: TRBD1; v_call: TRBV5-1; j_call: TRBJ1-2; cdr3_nt: TGCGCCAGCAGCTTGGCAACCGGACAGGACTATGGCTACACCTTC; cdr3_aa: CASSLATGQDYGYTF
clone_size: many; d_call: TRBD1; v_call: TRBV12-3/TRBV12-4; j_call: TRBJ1-4; cdr3_nt: TGTGCCAGCTCGGGACAGGGGGGTGAAAAACTGTTTTTT; cdr3_aa: CASSGQGGEKLFF
clone_size: many; d_call: .; v_call: TRBV20-1; j_call: TRBJ1-5; cdr3_nt: TGCAGTGCCCCCGGACAAAGGGGTCGGAATCAGCCCCAGCATTTT; cdr3_aa: CSAPGQRGRNQPQHF
clone_size: many; d_call: TRBD1; v_call: TRBV5-1; j_call: TRBJ2-1; cdr3_nt: TGCGCCAGCAGCTTGGGGGGGAGGACAGGGATCGATGAGCAGTTCTTC; cdr3_aa: CASSLGGRTGIDEQFF
clone_size: many; d_call: .; v_call: TRBV6-6; j_call: TRBJ2-7; cdr3_nt: TGTGCCAGCAGTTACGAGAGCTACGAGCAGTACTTC; cdr3_aa: CASSYESYEQYF
clone_size: few; d_call: .; v_call: TRBV4-1; j_call: TRBJ2-5; cdr3_nt: TGCGCCAGCAGCCAATCTTTTGGGTCCCAGTACTTC; cdr3_aa: CASSQSFGSQYF
clone_size: many; d_call: TRBD2; v_call: TRBV11-2; j_call: TRBJ2-7; cdr3_nt: TGTGCCAGCAGCTTGGGAGAGACCGGGACTAGCGCCTACGAGCAGTACTTC; cdr3_aa: CASSLGETGTSAYEQYF
clone_size: many; d_call: TRBD1; v_call: TRBV6-2/TRBV6-3; j_call: TRBJ1-1; cdr3_nt: TGTGCCAGCAGTCGCGTGGGGACAGCCTTCGCAGAAGCTTTCTTT; cdr3_aa: CASSRVGTAFAEAFF
clone_size: few; d_call: TRBD2; v_call: TRBV5-4; j_call: TRBJ2-5; cdr3_nt: TGTGCCAGCAGCACCGGACTAGGAGAGACCCAGTACTTC; cdr3_aa: CASSTGLGETQYF
clone_size: many; d_call: .; v_call: TRBV20-1; j_call: TRBJ1-2; cdr3_nt: TGCAGTGCTAGGCATTTGACTGGCTACACCTTC; cdr3_aa: CSARHLTGYTF
clone_size: many; d_call: .; v_call: TRBV2; j_call: TRBJ1-2; cdr3_nt: TGTGCCAGCAGTGAAGCGCTTCTGGGCAGGGAACGCACCTTC; cdr3_aa: CASSEALLGRERTF
clone_size: many; d_call: .; v_call: TRBV27; j_call: TRBJ1-2; cdr3_nt: TGTGCCAGCAGTTTATCGGGTCCGACGGATTCCGGCTACACCTTC; cdr3_aa: CASSLSGPTDSGYTF
clone_size: .; d_call: .; v_call: TRBV19; j_call: TRBJ1-5; cdr3_nt: TGTGCCAGTAGTATAGTCGCTAGCAATCAGCCCCAGCATTTT; cdr3_aa: CASSIVASNQPQHF